Shown below are 24 T cell receptor beta chains from a single sample sequenced in a study of monozygotic twins with inflammatory bowel disease. After re-calling the 5' RACE reads, TCRdb lists one entry per CDR3 protein, DNA absent. In total, the table holds around 97,000 distinct CDR3 sequences. The specimen sequenced was blood. Source of these receptors: a human donor with ulcerative colitis or Crohn's disease, or a healthy co-twin of an affected twin (not recorded which).

The chain links TRBV2 to TRBJ2-1. The V gene's germline CDR1 is SNHLY and CDR2 FYNNEI. The CDR3 is 13 residues long. This CDR3 reads CASNARYYNEQFF.

CDR3 sequence: CASSTFPKGKNIQYF. This chain uses TRBV5-1 with TRBJ2-4; lacking DNA, the TRBD1 call made by TCRdb goes unchecked. Germline CDR1 reads SGHRS; CDR2 reads YFSETQ. The CDR3 loop spans 15 amino acids.

CDR3 sequence reads: CAISARLGQEETQYF. The rearrangement joins TRBV10-3 to TRBJ2-5. The CDR3 runs to 15 residues. Germline values: CDR1 ENHRY, CDR2 SYGVKD.

The chain is built from TRBV29-1 and TRBJ2-7. The V gene's germline CDR1 is SQVTM and CDR2 ANQGSEA. The CDR3 is 11 residues long. CDR3 sequence: CSVMTQYEQYF.

V is TRBV12-3 or TRBV12-4 and J is TRBJ2-1; TCRdb names TRBD2, which stays unverified in the absence of DNA. The CDR3 runs to 14 residues. The CDR3 sequence: CASSFRTSIDEQFF.

This rearrangement joins TRBV5-1 to TRBJ2-7; TCRdb outputs TRBD2, but without DNA this stays unchecked. This CDR3 is 14 amino acids long. Germline V gene lookup returns CDR1 SGHRS and CDR2 YFSETQ. CDR3 loop: CASSPPGTSLEQYF.

This chain uses TRBV7-2 with TRBJ2-2; the D call of TRBD2 rests on TCRdb alone, since no DNA is present to check it. There are 16 residues in the CDR3. Germline CDR1 SGHTA, CDR2 FQGNSA. This CDR3 reads CASSLENSRASGELFF.

The chain joins TRBV10-3 to TRBJ1-1; TCRdb's D call of TRBD1 is untestable without DNA. The CDR3 sequence is 13 residues long. Per the germline V gene, CDR1 is ENHRY and CDR2 is SYGVKD. CDR3: CAIAGTGGPEAFF.

CDR3 loop: CASSGPKDKALF. V usage is TRBV2 and J usage is TRBJ2-1; checking the TCRdb D call of TRBD1 is not possible without DNA. CDR3 size: 12 residues. Germline loops: CDR1 SNHLY, CDR2 FYNNEI. The entire variable domain, with the rest obtained from reference TRBV2 and TRBJ2-1, is as follows: EPEVTQTPSHQVTQMGQEVILRCVPISNHLYFYWYRQILGQKVEFLVSFYNNEISEKSEIFDDQFSVERPDGSNFTLKIRSTKLEDSAMYFCASSGPKDKALFGPGTRLTVL.

The chain recombines TRBV10-3 with TRBJ2-3; no DNA is available, so the TRBD2 call from TCRdb remains unchecked. This CDR3 has 15 residues. Germline CDR1 reads ENHRY; CDR2 reads SYGVKD. The CDR3 is CAISESGHSTDTQYF.

The rearrangement joins TRBV6-6 to TRBJ2-7; no DNA is available, so the TRBD1 call from TCRdb remains unchecked. Germline lookup yields CDR1 MNHNY and CDR2 SVGAGI (reference sequence). There are 14 residues in the CDR3. This chain's CDR3 is CASRSRTVPSEQYF.

V gene TRBV6-5 combines with J gene TRBJ1-2; checking the TCRdb D call of TRBD1 is not possible without DNA. The CDR3 is 15 residues long. Germline V lookup: CDR1 MNHEY, CDR2 SVGAGI. CDR3 sequence: CASSYTLLGGHGYTF.

This chain connects TRBV14 to TRBJ2-2. From germline, CDR1 is SGHDN and CDR2 FVKESK. CDR3 length: 14 residues. This CDR3 is CASSTRWTDGELFF. The full variable domain, its missing parts supplied by reference TRBV14 and TRBJ2-2, is EAGVTQFPSHSVIEKGQTVTLRCDPISGHDNLYWYRRVMGKEIKFLLHFVKESKQDESGMPNNRFLAERTGGTYSTLKVQPAELEDSGVYFCASSTRWTDGELFFGEGSRLTVL.

The chain links TRBV18 to TRBJ1-6. The length of the CDR3 is 16 residues. Germline V gene data show CDR1 as KGHSH and CDR2 as LQKENI. CDR3 sequence: CASSLQTDGGGSPLHF.

V usage is TRBV11-2 and J usage is TRBJ2-7; with no DNA, the TCRdb D assignment of TRBD1 cannot be verified. The germline V gene has CDR1 SGHAT and CDR2 FQNNGV. The CDR3 has 14 residues. The CDR3 reads CASSSQAGHLEQYF. The whole variable domain, filled in from reference TRBV11-2 and TRBJ2-7, reads EAGVAQSPRYKIIEKRQSVAFWCNPISGHATLYWYQQILGQGPKLLIQFQNNGVVDDSQLPKDRFSAERLKGVDSTLKIQPAKLEDSAVYLCASSSQAGHLEQYFGPGTRLTVT.

The chain couples TRBV12-3 or TRBV12-4 to TRBJ2-3; without DNA, the TCRdb call of TRBD1 cannot be checked. This CDR3 has 16 residues. The CDR3 sequence: CASSLRDRGLRNTQYF.

The chain employs TRBV20-1 and TRBJ2-7; the TCRdb D gene call, TRBD1, has no DNA to confirm it. The CDR3 is 13 residues long. CDR1 and CDR2 (germline): DFQATT, SNEGSKA (reference sequence). CDR3 region: CSAHVIGYREQYF.

The chain employs TRBV6-1 and TRBJ1-5; the TCRdb call, TRBD1, lacks DNA for checking. This CDR3 region has 12 residues. Germline V gene lookup returns CDR1 MNHNS and CDR2 SASEGT. CDR3 protein: CASRQGRQPQHF.

The chain combines TRBV2 with TRBJ2-7; lacking DNA, the TRBD1 call made by TCRdb goes unchecked. This CDR3 is built from 15 residues. Germline CDR1 and CDR2: SNHLY and FYNNEI. The CDR3 protein is CASSHTGGANYEQYF. Full variable domain (missing parts from reference TRBV2 and TRBJ2-7): EPEVTQTPSHQVTQMGQEVILRCVPISNHLYFYWYRQILGQKVEFLVSFYNNEISEKSEIFDDQFSVERPDGSNFTLKIRSTKLEDSAMYFCASSHTGGANYEQYFGPGTRLTVT.

The chain uses TRBV2 and TRBJ2-7. Germline CDR1 is SNHLY and CDR2 is FYNNEI. The CDR3 has 11 residues. The CDR3 spells CASSPTYEQYF.

This rearrangement joins TRBV4-3 to TRBJ2-2. Germline loops: CDR1 LGHNA, CDR2 YSLEER. This CDR3 has 12 residues. CDR3 residues: CASSQDSGELFF.

V is TRBV7-2 and J is TRBJ1-6; checking the TCRdb D call of TRBD1 is not possible without DNA. The germline gives CDR1 SGHTA, CDR2 FQGNSA. The CDR3 is 14 amino acids. The chain's CDR3 is CASRRQGENSPLHF.

The genes are TRBV7-2 and TRBJ2-3; TCRdb outputs TRBD2, but without DNA this stays unchecked. Per the germline V gene, CDR1 is SGHTA and CDR2 is FQGNSA. This CDR3 is 16 amino acids long. CDR3 amino acids: CASILSLAGGQSTQYF.

This rearrangement joins TRBV5-4 to TRBJ1-5; TCRdb outputs TRBD1, but without DNA this stays unchecked. CDR1 is SGHNT and CDR2 is YYREEE in the germline V gene (reference sequence). The CDR3 is 15 amino acids. The CDR3: CASSAVPGRGQPQHF.